This entry is about one T cell receptor (beta chain). Its antigen is unknown. One base away there is no much larger clone; base qualities are not given. This sample was sequenced with an Illumina NovaSeq 6000. cDNA libraries for TCRalpha and TCRbeta were prepared by 5'RACE using constant-segment primers, with sample barcodes and unique molecular identifiers added. Trizol reagent was used to extract RNA from every sample. Libraries were amplified in two PCR steps, with a second sample barcode and Illumina TruSeq adapters added in the second step. Sequencing of libraries was performed on an Illumina NovaSeq with 2 x 150 bp paired-end reads. Concerning the study's data processing: Reads were demultiplexed and collapsed into UMI-guided consensus sequences with migec v1.2.7. Using mixcr v2.1.11, UMI consensuses were aligned to TRA and TRB V and J templates and then assembled into clonotypes. Clonotypes were classified as expanded or contracted when called significant by both edgeR and NoisET, with noise models trained on biological replicates. edgeR calls used a false discovery rate-adjusted p below 0.01 and a log2 fold-change threshold of 1. PCA with hierarchical clustering of max-normalized trajectories of the 1000 most abundant clonotypes was used as exploratory dynamics analysis. Separately sequenced CD4+ and CD8+ repertoires were used to assign a CD4 or CD8 phenotype to each responding clone. TCRdb reprocessing: public reads trimmed at Q25 with fastp, clones called with MiXCR, in-frame beta chains kept. Rows matching on CDR3 protein sequence are summarized as one entry with the most common DNA and genes. TCRdb, not the authors, supplied the V and J calls. The sample has 200,000 to 250,000 distinct CDR3 sequences on record, 9.5% to 10% of them singletons. Jointly, the top ten make up 3% to 4.5% of the sample.

Ficoll-Paque density gradient centrifugation was used to isolate PBMCs. This sample was taken from a study of T-cell memory formation after mild COVID-19 (dated by TCRdb to about 2021). Looking at the study overall: Most TCR sequence clusters were specific to one of the two donors. T-cell clones expanding and contracting after mild COVID-19 in a couple of donors were tracked by longitudinal TCRalpha and TCRbeta repertoire sequencing. The cohort was made up of two young adult volunteers, one female and one male, who were previously healthy. General findings and caveats noted by the study authors: The study covered only a couple of mild cases, and larger cohorts including severe cases with pre-infection samples were considered necessary. Contracting CD4+ clones were located mainly in the CM and EM memory subsets, whereas CD8+ clones were found to be enriched in EMRA. The second-wave clones that peaked on day 37 were not confirmed to be SARS-CoV-2 specific. Some responding clones were detected in pre-infection memory, suggesting pre-existing cross-reactive memory T cells joined the SARS-CoV-2 response. From day 15 to 85, contracting clones showed balanced CD4/CD8 phenotypes, whereas a second wave of clones that expanded from day 15 to 37 leaned towards CD4+.

For CDR1 and CDR2, the germline V gene (reference sequence) lists SEHNR and FQNEAQ. Including cysteine and phenylalanine, the CDR3 has 15 amino acids. Only the CDR3 part of the read is kept: 45 bases, read in frame from the first base. V is shortened by 5 bases, J by 9 bases, and the region joining them spans 20 bases. This TCR came from a man aged 18 to 30 who had mild COVID-19 (a few samples of this study predate the infection). The sample titles of this study are shuffled in the database, so cell type and time point are left out; the donor was told from shared clones. Sequencing used PBMCs or a T cell subset sorted from them (not recorded which). The sequence is built from TRBV7-9 and TRBJ2-1; matching of 6 bases hints at TRBD2 as the D gene. The CDR3 region: CASSPTGTSGGEQFF. The nucleotide sequence is TGTGCCAGCAGCCCAACCGGGACCTCCGGGGGTGAGCAGTTCTTC.